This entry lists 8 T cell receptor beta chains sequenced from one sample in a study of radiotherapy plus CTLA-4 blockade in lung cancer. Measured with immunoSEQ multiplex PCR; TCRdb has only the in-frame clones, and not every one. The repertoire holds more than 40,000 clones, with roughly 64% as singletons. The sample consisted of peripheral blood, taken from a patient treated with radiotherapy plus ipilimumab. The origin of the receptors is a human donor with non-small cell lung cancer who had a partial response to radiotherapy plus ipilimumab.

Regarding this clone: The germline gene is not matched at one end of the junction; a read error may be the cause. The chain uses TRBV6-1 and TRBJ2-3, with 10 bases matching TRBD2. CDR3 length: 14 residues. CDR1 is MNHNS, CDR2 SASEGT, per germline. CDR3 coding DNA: TGTGCCAGCAGTCAGCGGGAGGGAACAGGTACGCAGTATTTT. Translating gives CASSQREGTGTQYF.

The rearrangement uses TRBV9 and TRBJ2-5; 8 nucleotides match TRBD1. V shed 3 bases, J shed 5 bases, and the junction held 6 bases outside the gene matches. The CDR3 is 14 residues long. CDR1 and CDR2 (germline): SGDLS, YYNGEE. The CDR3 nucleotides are TGTGCCAGCAGCGCCGGACAGGGCTGGGAGACCCAGTACTTC. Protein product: CASSAGQGWETQYF.

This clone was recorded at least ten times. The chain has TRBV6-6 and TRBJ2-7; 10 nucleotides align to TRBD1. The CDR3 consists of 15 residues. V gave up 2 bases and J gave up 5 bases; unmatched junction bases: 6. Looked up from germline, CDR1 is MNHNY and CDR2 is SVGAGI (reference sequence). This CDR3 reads CASSYIGQGGDEQYF. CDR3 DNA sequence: TGTGCCAGCAGTTACATTGGACAGGGGGGTGACGAGCAGTACTTC.

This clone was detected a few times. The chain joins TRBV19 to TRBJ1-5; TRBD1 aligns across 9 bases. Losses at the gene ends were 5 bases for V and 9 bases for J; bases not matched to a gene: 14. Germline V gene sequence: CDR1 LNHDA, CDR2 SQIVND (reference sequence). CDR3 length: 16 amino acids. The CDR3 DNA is TGTGCCAGTAGTCGCCCTCGGGACAGGGAGAACCGGCCCCAGCATTTT. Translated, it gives CASSRPRDRENRPQHF.

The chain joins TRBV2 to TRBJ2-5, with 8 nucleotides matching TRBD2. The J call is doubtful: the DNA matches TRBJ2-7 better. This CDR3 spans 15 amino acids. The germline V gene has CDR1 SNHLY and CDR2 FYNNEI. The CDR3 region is CASSEVVAGYYEQYF. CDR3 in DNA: TGTGCCAGCAGTGAGGTCGTAGCGGGATACTACGAGCAGTACTTC.

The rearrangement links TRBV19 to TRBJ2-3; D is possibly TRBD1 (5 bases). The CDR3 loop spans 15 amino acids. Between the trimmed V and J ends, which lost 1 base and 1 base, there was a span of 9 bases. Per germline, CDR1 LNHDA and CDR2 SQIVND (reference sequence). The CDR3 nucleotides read TGTGCCAGTAGTATAGTAGGGGAAGGCACAGATACGCAGTATTTT. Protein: CASSIVGEGTDTQYF.

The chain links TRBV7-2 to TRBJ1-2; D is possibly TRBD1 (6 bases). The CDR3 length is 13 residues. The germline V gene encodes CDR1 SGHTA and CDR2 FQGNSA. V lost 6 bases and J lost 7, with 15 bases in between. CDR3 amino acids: CASRSTGLGGYTF. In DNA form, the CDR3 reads TGTGCCAGCAGGTCCACAGGGTTGGGTGGCTACACCTTC.

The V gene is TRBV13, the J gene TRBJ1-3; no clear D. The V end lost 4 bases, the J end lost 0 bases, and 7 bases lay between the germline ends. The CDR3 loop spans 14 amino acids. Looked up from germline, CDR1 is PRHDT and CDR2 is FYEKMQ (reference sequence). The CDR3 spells CASSSSRSGNTIYF. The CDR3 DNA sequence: TGTGCCAGCAGCTCCTCGCGCTCTGGAAACACCATATATTTT.